The T cell receptor (beta chain) under discussion was sequenced for a study of cytomegalovirus exposure and HLA in healthy donors. General study results and limits: Serostatus for CMV was the only available immune exposure information.

A word on this clone: Its antigen remains unidentified.

The CDR3 spans 15 residues. Germline V gene lookup returns CDR1 MNHEY and CDR2 SMNVEV (reference sequence). V was clipped by 2 bases and J by 4 bases, with 15 bases between them. PCR employed 60 Vbeta and 13 Jbeta primers. Method: immunoSEQ multiplex PCR; TCRdb's copy keeps in-frame clones and lacks some. The table has 130,000 or so clones, roughly 80% seen once. As for the donors, each was a healthy bone marrow donor. The source is a woman between 45 and 60 years old in good health and CMV-seropositive. V and J are TRBV27 and TRBJ2-7; D might be TRBD2 (6 bases). The specimen sequenced was PBMCs. CDR3 sequence (DNA): TGTGCCAGCAGTTTAAGTGGGACTTACCCTTACGAGCAGTACTTC. It yields the protein CASSLSGTYPYEQYF.